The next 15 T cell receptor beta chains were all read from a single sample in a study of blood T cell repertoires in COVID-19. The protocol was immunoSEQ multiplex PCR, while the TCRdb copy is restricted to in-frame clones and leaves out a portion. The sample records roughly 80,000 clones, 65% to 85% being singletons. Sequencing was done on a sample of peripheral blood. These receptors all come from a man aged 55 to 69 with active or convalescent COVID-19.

CDR3 region: CSAIEGGGNSPLHF. The CDR3 DNA sequence: TGCAGTGCTATTGAGGGGGGTGGTAATTCACCCCTCCACTTT. This chain uses TRBV20-1 with TRBJ1-6, with a tentative D call TRBD1 (6 bases). The germline V gene encodes CDR1 DFQATT and CDR2 SNEGSKA (reference sequence). This CDR3 contains 14 residues. V was pared by 4 bases and J by 6 bases, with 13 bases between.

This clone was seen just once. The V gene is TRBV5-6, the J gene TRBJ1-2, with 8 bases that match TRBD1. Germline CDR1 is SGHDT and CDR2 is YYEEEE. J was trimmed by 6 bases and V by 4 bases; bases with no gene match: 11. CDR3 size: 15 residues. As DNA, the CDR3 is TGTGCCAGCAGCATGGGGGCCAGGGGGCTGGATGGCTACACCTTC. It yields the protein CASSMGARGLDGYTF.

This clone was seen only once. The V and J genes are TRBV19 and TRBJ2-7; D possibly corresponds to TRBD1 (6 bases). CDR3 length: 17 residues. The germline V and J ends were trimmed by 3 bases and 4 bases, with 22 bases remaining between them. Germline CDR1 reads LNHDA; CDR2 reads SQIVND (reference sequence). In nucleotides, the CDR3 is TGTGCCAGTAGTATTAGGTGGTCGTTGGACAGAAAATACGAGCAGTACTTC. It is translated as CASSIRWSLDRKYEQYF.

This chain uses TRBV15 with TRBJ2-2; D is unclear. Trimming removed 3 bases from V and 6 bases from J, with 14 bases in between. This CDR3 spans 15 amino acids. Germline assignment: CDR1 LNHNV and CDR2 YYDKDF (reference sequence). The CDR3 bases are TGTGCCACCAGCAGGTTCCAAAGAGAGGCCGGGGAGCTGTTTTTT. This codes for CATSRFQREAGELFF.

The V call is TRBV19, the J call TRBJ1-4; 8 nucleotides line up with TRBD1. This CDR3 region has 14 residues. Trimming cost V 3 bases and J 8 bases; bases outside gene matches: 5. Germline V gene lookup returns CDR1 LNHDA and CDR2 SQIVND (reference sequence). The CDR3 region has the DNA TGTGCCAGTAGTATCGGGACAGGTTTGGAAAAACTGTTTTTT. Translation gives CASSIGTGLEKLFF.

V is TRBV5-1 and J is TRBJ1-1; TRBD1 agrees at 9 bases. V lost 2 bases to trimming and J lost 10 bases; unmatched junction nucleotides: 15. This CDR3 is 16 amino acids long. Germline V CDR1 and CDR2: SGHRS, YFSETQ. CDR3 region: CASSLGQSDRGVGAFF. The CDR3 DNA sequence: TGCGCCAGCAGCTTAGGTCAGTCCGACAGGGGGGTTGGAGCTTTCTTT.

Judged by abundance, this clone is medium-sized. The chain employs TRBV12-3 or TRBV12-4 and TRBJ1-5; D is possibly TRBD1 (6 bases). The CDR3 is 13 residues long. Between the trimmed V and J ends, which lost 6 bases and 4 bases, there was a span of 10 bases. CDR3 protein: CASSKQGNQPQHF. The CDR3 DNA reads TGTGCCAGCAGCAAACAGGGAAATCAGCCCCAGCATTTT.

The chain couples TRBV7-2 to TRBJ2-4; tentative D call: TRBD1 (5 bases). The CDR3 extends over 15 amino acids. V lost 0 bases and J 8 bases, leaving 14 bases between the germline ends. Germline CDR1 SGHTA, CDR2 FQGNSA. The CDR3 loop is CASSLAQGNRDIQYF. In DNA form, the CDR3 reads TGTGCCAGCAGCTTAGCGCAGGGTAATCGGGACATTCAGTACTTC.

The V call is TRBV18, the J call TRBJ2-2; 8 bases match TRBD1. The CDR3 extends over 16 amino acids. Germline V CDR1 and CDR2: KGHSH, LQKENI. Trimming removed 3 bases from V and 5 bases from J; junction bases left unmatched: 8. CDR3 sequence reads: CASSPDGQGRTGELFF. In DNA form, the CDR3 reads TGTGCCAGCTCACCCGATGGACAGGGAAGAACCGGGGAGCTGTTTTTT.

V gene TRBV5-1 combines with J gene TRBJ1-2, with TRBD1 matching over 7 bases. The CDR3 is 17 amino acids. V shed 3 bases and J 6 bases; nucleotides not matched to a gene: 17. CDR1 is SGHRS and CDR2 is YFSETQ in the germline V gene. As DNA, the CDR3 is TGCGCCAGCAGCTCGGAGGTCCGGCCGACAGGGCGTAATGGCTACACCTTC. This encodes CASSSEVRPTGRNGYTF.

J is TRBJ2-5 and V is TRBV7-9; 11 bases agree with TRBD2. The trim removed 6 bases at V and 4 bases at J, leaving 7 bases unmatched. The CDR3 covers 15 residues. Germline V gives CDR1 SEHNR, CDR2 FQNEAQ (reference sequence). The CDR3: CASRVSGGAGETQYF. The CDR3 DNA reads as TGTGCCAGCAGGGTTAGCGGGGGGGCCGGAGAGACCCAGTACTTC.

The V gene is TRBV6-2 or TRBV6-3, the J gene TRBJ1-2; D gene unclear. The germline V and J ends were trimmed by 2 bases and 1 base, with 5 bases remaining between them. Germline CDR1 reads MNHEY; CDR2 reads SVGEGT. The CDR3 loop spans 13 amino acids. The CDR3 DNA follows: TGTGCCAGCAGTTACGTCCTTAACTATGGCTACACCTTC. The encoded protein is CASSYVLNYGYTF.

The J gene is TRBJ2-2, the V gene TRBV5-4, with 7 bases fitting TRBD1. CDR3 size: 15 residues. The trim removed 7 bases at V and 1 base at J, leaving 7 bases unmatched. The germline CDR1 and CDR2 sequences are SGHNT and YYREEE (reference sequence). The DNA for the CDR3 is TGTGCCAGCTTACTACAGGGGAGGAACACCGGGGAGCTGTTTTTT. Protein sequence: CASLLQGRNTGELFF. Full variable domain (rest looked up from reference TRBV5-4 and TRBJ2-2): ETGVTQSPTHLIKTRGQQVTLRCSSQSGHNTVSWYQQALGQGPQFIFQYYREEENGRGNFPPRFSGLQFPNYSSELNVNALELDDSALYLCASLLQGRNTGELFFGEGSRLTVL.

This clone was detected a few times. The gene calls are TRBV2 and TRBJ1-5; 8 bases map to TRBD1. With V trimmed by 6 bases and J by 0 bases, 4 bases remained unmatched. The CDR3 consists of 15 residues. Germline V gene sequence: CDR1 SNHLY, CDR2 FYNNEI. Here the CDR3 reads CASRKDRASNQPQHF. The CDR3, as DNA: TGTGCCAGCAGAAAGGACAGGGCTAGCAATCAGCCCCAGCATTTT.

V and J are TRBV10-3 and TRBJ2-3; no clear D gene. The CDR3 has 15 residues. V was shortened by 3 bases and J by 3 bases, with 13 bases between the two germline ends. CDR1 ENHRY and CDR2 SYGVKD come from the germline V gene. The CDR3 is CAISDQSGRTDTQYF. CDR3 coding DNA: TGTGCCATCAGTGATCAGTCAGGAAGGACAGATACGCAGTATTTT.